These 20 T cell receptor beta chains were all obtained from the same sample, sequenced in a study of blood T cell repertoires in COVID-19 (dated by TCRdb to between 2020 and 2021). The library was obtained by the immunoSEQ multiplex PCR assay. TCRdb re-hosts the immuneACCESS table, in-frame sequences only. Its copies lack some clones; in the studies checked, an unresolved V gene accounts for under half of them, and the cause for the rest is not known. Counted in this sample were over 140,000 clones; 60% to 80% of them appeared once. The leading ten clones occupy approximately 9% of the sample. The sample was peripheral blood. Receptor source: a woman aged 45 to 65 with active or convalescent COVID-19.

The chain employs TRBV6-2 or TRBV6-3 and TRBJ2-7; D is unresolved. V gave up 6 bases and J gave up 6 bases, with 18 bases separating them. The CDR3 runs to 14 residues. The germline V gene encodes CDR1 MNHEY and CDR2 SVGEGT. For the CDR3, the DNA is TGTGCCAGCAGCCTCCGGATCGAGGTGGGCGAGCAGTACTTC. It translates to CASSLRIEVGEQYF.

The table lists this clone with a count of one. This chain joins TRBV6-5 and TRBJ2-1, with D tentatively TRBD1 (6 bases). Germline lookup yields CDR1 MNHEY and CDR2 SVGAGI. Trimming removed 9 bases at V and 2 bases at J, with 14 bases between. There are 14 residues in the CDR3. The CDR3 DNA follows: TGTGCCAGTTCTAAAAGGACAGCCTACAATGAGCAGTTCTTC. Its translation is CASSKRTAYNEQFF.

V usage is TRBV7-9 and J usage is TRBJ1-2; D might be TRBD1 (5 bases). The V end lost 5 bases, the J end lost 4 bases, and 14 bases lay between the germline ends. This CDR3 region has 14 residues. Per germline, CDR1 SEHNR and CDR2 FQNEAQ (reference sequence). The DNA of the CDR3 is TGTGCCAGCAGCCCTCCAGGGAATAGCTATGGCTACACCTTC. It encodes CASSPPGNSYGYTF. Looking up the rest from reference TRBV7-9 and TRBJ1-2 gives the full variable domain: DTGVSQNPRHKITKRGQNVTFRCDPISEHNRLYWYRQTLGQGPEFLTYFQNEAQLEKSRLLSDRFSAERPKGSFSTLEIQRTEQGDSAMYLCASSPPGNSYGYTFGSGTRLTVV.

The V call is TRBV19, the J call TRBJ2-2; weak D call: TRBD1 (6 bases). V dropped 3 bases and J dropped 4 bases, with 12 bases sitting between them. CDR3 length: 15 residues. Germline V lookup: CDR1 LNHDA, CDR2 SQIVND (reference sequence). CDR3 amino acids: CASSILTGITGELFF. DNA for the CDR3: TGTGCCAGTAGTATCCTTACAGGGATCACCGGGGAGCTGTTTTTT.

The chain carries TRBV29-1 and TRBJ2-3, with D uncertain. Between the trimmed V and J ends, which lost 7 bases and 2 bases, there was a span of 13 bases. Germline V lookup: CDR1 SQVTM, CDR2 ANQGSEA. There are 13 residues in the CDR3. The DNA of the CDR3 is TGCAGCGCCGGCGACCCCAACACAGATACGCAGTATTTT. It codes for CSAGDPNTDTQYF.

The J gene is TRBJ2-2, the V gene TRBV19; perhaps TRBD2 as D (6 bases). The CDR3 is 15 residues long. Trimming shortened V by 1 base and J by 4 bases, and 10 bases separated the two germline ends. The germline V gene has CDR1 LNHDA and CDR2 SQIVND (reference sequence). CDR3 coding DNA: TGTGCCAGTAGTATAGGCGGGGTCGCCACCGGGGAGCTGTTTTTT. This gives the protein CASSIGGVATGELFF.

The chain links TRBV21-1 to TRBJ2-7; the table assigns TRBD1, which was not confirmed against the DNA. TRBV21-1 is labeled a pseudogene. The CDR3 is 15 residues long. The CDR3 protein is CASSKQGQGSNEQYF. The CDR3 DNA sequence: TGTGCCAGCAGCAAGCAAGGACAGGGGTCCAACGAGCAGTACTTC.

The J gene is TRBJ1-2, the V gene TRBV28; D not certain. The CDR3 consists of 14 residues. Germline-derived CDR1 and CDR2 are MDHEN and SYDVKM. Trimming cost V 3 bases and J 7 bases, with 15 bases left between them. CDR3 residues: CASSFVGLLVGYTF. The CDR3 DNA reads TGTGCCAGCAGTTTTGTAGGACTGTTAGTTGGCTACACCTTC.

This chain joins TRBV4-2 and TRBJ2-2; tentative D call: TRBD2 (5 bases). This CDR3 spans 13 amino acids. Germline-derived CDR1 and CDR2 are LGHNA and YNFKEQ. The germline V and J ends were trimmed by 4 bases and 4 bases, with 7 bases remaining between them. DNA for the CDR3: TGTGCCAGCAGCCCCGGAGGCACCGGGGAGCTGTTTTTT. Translating it yields CASSPGGTGELFF.

The rearrangement links TRBV9 to TRBJ1-1; D not resolved. V lost 2 bases and J 1 base, leaving 6 bases between the germline ends. The CDR3 is 13 residues long. Germline-derived CDR1 and CDR2 are SGDLS and YYNGEE. The CDR3 region has the DNA TGTGCCAGCAGCGTTACACCGAACACTGAAGCTTTCTTT. Translated, it gives CASSVTPNTEAFF. The full variable domain, with the rest looked up from reference TRBV9 and TRBJ1-1, is DSGVTQTPKHLITATGQRVTLRCSPRSGDLSVYWYQQSLDQGLQFLIQYYNGEERAKGNILERFSAQQFPDLHSELNLSSLELGDSALYFCASSVTPNTEAFFGQGTRLTVV.

This clone has a single count. The chain couples TRBV3-1 (or the pseudogene TRBV3-2) to TRBJ1-2; D unresolved. Germline V lookup: CDR1 LGHDT, CDR2 YNNKEL (reference sequence). The CDR3 spans 12 residues. V dropped 0 bases and J dropped 8 bases, with 7 bases sitting between them. This CDR3 is CASSQDAGGYTF. CDR3 sequence (DNA): TGTGCCAGCAGCCAAGACGCAGGCGGCTACACCTTC.

CDR3 nucleotide sequence: TGTGCCAGTAGTAGGGAACAGGAAGCTGAAGCTTTCTTT. This translates into CASSREQEAEAFF. V gene TRBV19 combines with J gene TRBJ1-1, with D perhaps TRBD1 (5 bases). Germline-derived CDR1 and CDR2 are LNHDA and SQIVND (reference sequence). V lost 4 bases and J lost 6, with 12 bases in between. The CDR3 runs 13 residues. The full variable domain, rest sourced from reference TRBV19 and TRBJ1-1, is DGGITQSPKYLFRKEGQNVTLSCEQNLNHDAMYWYRQDPGQGLRLIYYSQIVNDFQKGDIAEGYSVSREKKESFPLTVTSAQKNPTAFYLCASSREQEAEAFFGQGTRLTVV.

The chain carries TRBV6-5 and TRBJ2-7; the match to TRBD2 covers 7 bases. The CDR3 sequence is 13 residues long. V lost 7 bases and J lost 5; bases outside the gene matches: 8. From germline, CDR1 is MNHEY and CDR2 SVGAGI. CDR3 sequence (DNA): TGTGCCAGCACGGCGGGAGAGCGGAACGAGCAGTACTTC. Its translation: CASTAGERNEQYF.

This clone was recorded only once. This chain joins TRBV5-6 and TRBJ2-3; tentative D call: TRBD1 (6 bases). The CDR3 sequence is 14 residues long. CDR1 SGHDT and CDR2 YYEEEE come from the germline V gene. Trimming left V 3 bases short and J 2 bases short, with 10 bases between. The CDR3: CASSWTEYTDTQYF. The CDR3 nucleotides read TGTGCCAGCAGCTGGACAGAGTACACAGATACGCAGTATTTT.

The rearrangement uses TRBV4-3 and TRBJ1-1; D might be TRBD1 (5 bases). The CDR3 is 16 residues long. Germline loops: CDR1 LGHNA, CDR2 YSLEER. Trimming took off 1 base at V and 4 bases at J, with 16 bases between the two ends. The CDR3 sequence is CASSQGPSLGGTEAFF. CDR3 nucleotide sequence: TGCGCCAGCAGCCAAGGCCCCTCCCTCGGGGGCACTGAAGCTTTCTTT.

This clone was seen only once. The chain combines TRBV19 with TRBJ1-2; a possible D gene is TRBD1 (6 bases). CDR1 LNHDA and CDR2 SQIVND come from the germline V gene (reference sequence). The CDR3 runs to 17 residues. Deletions cut 9 bases from V and 5 bases from J, with 28 bases between. The CDR3 spells CASQNPGHTPLGYGYTF. In DNA, the CDR3 is TGTGCCAGCCAAAACCCGGGACACACTCCCTTGGGGTATGGCTACACCTTC.

The rearrangement uses TRBV12-3 or TRBV12-4 and TRBJ1-3, with a possible D match to TRBD1 (5 bases). This CDR3 contains 13 residues. Trimming left V 3 bases short and J 4 bases short, with 7 bases between. The DNA for the CDR3 is TGTGCCAGCAGTTTGGCAGGGGGAAACACCATATATTTT. As protein: CASSLAGGNTIYF.

The rearrangement uses TRBV30 and TRBJ2-2, with a tentative D call TRBD2 (5 bases). The length of the CDR3 is 16 residues. The V end was cut by 2 bases, the J end by 0 bases, with 13 bases between. Germline V gene data show CDR1 as GTSNPN and CDR2 as SVGIG (reference sequence). CDR3 sequence: CAWSLVRTPNTGELFF. CDR3 sequence (DNA): TGTGCCTGGAGTCTCGTTCGGACTCCGAACACCGGGGAGCTGTTTTTT.

The chain uses TRBV30 and TRBJ2-4, with 9 bases identical to TRBD2. CDR1 and CDR2 (germline): GTSNPN, SVGIG (reference sequence). The CDR3 runs to 15 residues. J was trimmed by 1 base and V by 4 bases; bases with no gene match: 5. CDR3 DNA sequence: TGTGCCTGGATCTTGAGCGGGGGGGCCAAAAACATTCAGTACTTC. This codes for CAWILSGGAKNIQYF. Complete variable domain (other parts from reference TRBV30 and TRBJ2-4): SQTIHQWPATLVQPVGSPLSLECTVEGTSNPNLYWYRQAAGRGLQLLFYSVGIGQISSEVPQNLSASRPQDRQFILSSKKLLLSDSGFYLCAWILSGGAKNIQYFGAGTRLSVL.

The V and J genes are TRBV7-2 and TRBJ2-4; the D gene is possibly TRBD2 (5 bases). The V gene lost 2 bases and the J gene lost 5 bases, with 10 bases spanning the gap. The CDR3 loop spans 14 amino acids. CDR1 and CDR2 from the germline V gene are SGHTA and FQGNSA. The CDR3 region is CASSLSGVENIQYF. The CDR3 region has the DNA TGTGCCAGCAGCTTATCCGGGGTTGAAAACATTCAGTACTTC.